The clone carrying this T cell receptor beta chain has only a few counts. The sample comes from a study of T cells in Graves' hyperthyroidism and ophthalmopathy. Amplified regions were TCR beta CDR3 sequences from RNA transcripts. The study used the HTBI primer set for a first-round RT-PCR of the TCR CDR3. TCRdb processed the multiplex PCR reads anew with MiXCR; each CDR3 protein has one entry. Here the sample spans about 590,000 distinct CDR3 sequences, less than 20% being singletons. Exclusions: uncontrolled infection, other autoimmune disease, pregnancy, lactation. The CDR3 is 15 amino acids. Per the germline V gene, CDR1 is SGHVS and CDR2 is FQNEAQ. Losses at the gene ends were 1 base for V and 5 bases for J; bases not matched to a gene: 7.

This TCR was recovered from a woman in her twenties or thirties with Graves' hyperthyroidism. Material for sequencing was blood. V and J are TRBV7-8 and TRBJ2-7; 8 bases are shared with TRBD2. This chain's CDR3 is CASSLGVAGNHEQYF. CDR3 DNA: TGTGCCAGCAGCTTAGGGGTAGCGGGGAACCACGAGCAGTACTTC.